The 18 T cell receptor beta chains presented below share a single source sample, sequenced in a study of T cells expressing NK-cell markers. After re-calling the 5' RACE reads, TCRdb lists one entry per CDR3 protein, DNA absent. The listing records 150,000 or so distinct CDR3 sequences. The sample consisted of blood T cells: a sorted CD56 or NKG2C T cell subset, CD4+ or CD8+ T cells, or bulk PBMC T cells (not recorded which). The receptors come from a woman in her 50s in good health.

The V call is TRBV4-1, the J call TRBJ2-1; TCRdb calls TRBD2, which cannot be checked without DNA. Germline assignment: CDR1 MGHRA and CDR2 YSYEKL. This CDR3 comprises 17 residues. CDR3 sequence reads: CASSQGEQELDYNEQFF.

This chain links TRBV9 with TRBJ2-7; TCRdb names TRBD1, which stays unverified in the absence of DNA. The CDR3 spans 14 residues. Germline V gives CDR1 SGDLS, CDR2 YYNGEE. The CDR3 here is CASSVGEPGYEQYF.

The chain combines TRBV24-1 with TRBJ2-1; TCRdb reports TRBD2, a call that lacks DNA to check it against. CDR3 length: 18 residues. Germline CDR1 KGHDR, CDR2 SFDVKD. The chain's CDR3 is CATSDPLAGAMSYNEQFF.

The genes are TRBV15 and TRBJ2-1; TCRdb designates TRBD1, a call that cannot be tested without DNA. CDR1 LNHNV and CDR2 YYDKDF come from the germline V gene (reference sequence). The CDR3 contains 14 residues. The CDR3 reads CATSSPGGRNEQFF.

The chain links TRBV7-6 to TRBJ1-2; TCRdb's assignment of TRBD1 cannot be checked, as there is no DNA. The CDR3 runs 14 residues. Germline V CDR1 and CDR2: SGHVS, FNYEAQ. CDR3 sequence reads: CASSFAGGEYGYTF.

The CDR3 protein is CASSIPQETQYF. V is TRBV5-1 and J is TRBJ2-5. The CDR3 runs to 12 residues. Germline assignment: CDR1 SGHRS and CDR2 YFSETQ. Based on the CDR3 plus reference TRBV5-1 and TRBJ2-5, the full variable domain is KAGVTQTPRYLIKTRGQQVTLSCSPISGHRSVSWYQQTPGQGLQFLFEYFSETQRNKGNFPGRFSGRQFSNSRSEMNVSTLELGDSALYLCASSIPQETQYFGPGTRLLVL.

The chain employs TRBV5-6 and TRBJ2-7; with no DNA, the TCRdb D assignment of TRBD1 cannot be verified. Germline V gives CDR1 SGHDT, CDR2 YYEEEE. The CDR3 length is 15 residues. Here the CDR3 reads CASSFGQGGLGEQYF.

CDR3 region: CASALAGEQFF. This chain uses TRBV6-1 with TRBJ2-1; TCRdb picks TRBD2, but there is no DNA to check that call. The CDR3 consists of 11 residues. CDR1 and CDR2 from the germline V gene are MNHNS and SASEGT.

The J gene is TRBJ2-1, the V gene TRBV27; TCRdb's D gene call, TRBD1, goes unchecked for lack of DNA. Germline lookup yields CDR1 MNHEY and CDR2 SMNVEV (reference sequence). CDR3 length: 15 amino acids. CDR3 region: CASIGQGNSYNEQFF.

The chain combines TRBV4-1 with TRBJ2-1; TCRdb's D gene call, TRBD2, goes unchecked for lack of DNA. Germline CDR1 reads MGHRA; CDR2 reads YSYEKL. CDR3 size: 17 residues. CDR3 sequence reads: CASSQESPGDLYNEQFF.

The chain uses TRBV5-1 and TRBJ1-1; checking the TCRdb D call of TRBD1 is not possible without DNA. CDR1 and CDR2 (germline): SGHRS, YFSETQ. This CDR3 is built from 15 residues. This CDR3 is CASSLGEGGLTEAFF.

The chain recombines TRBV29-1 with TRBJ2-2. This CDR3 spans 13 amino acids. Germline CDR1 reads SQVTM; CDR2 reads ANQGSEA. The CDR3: CSVEKTNTGELFF.

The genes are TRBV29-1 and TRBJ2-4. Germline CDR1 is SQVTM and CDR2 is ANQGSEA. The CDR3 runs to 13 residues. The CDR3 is CSVEEFAKNIQYF.

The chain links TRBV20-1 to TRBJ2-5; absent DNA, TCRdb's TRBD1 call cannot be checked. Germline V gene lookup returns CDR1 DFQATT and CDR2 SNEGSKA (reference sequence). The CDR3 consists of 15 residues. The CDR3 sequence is CSAPPEVIGAETQYF.

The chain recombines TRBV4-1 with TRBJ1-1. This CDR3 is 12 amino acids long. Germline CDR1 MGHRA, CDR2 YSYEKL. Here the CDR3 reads CASRGMDTEAFF.

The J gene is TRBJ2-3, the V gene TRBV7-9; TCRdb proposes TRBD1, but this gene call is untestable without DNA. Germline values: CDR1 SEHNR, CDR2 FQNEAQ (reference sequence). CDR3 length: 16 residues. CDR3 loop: CASSLYPGQGMNTQYF.

CDR3 region: CSAREYMQGLAFF. The chain carries TRBV20-1 and TRBJ1-1; TCRdb indicates TRBD1, and absent DNA this call remains unverified. CDR3 size: 13 residues. Looked up from germline, CDR1 is DFQATT and CDR2 is SNEGSKA (reference sequence).

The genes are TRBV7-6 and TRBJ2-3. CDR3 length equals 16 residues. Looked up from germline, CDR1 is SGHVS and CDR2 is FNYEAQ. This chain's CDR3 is CASSLRLAASTDTQYF.